A selection of T cell receptor beta chains follows, all from one sample in a study of shared T cell receptors in the human thymus. This table comes from immunoSEQ multiplex PCR, and its TCRdb copy is limited to in-frame clones, with some not included. The sample carries approximately 580,000 clones, 78% recorded once. The same sample was also studied in work on human thymus T cells.

Input material: thymocytes. Every receptor here comes from a boy younger than two with a congenital heart defect. Each CDR3 is given with its conserved first and last residue. The D gene is left open where the match is weak. Clone size is given for some rows only: seen once, a few or many times, or a class if the clone is expanded.

abundance: .; d_gene: TRBD1; v_gene: TRBV6-1; j_gene: TRBJ2-7; CDR3aa: CASSGSPDRGKSGEQYF; CDR3nt: TGTGCCAGCAGTGGATCCCCCGACAGGGGAAAAAGTGGCGAGCAGTACTTC
abundance: .; d_gene: .; v_gene: TRBV7-6; j_gene: TRBJ2-3; CDR3aa: CASSLVGIPRDTQYF; CDR3nt: TGTGCCAGCAGCTTAGTCGGGATACCCCGGGATACGCAGTATTTT
abundance: once; d_gene: .; v_gene: TRBV11-3; j_gene: TRBJ1-1; CDR3aa: CASSLRGQRNTEAFF; CDR3nt: TGTGCCAGCAGCTTAAGAGGACAGAGGAACACTGAAGCTTTCTTT
abundance: .; d_gene: TRBD1; v_gene: TRBV27; j_gene: TRBJ2-7; CDR3aa: CASTPIRTGSSYEQYF; CDR3nt: TGTGCCAGCACCCCGATCCGGACAGGTTCCTCCTACGAGCAGTACTTC
abundance: .; d_gene: TRBD2; v_gene: TRBV5-1; j_gene: TRBJ2-5; CDR3aa: CASSTREGLLNQETQYF; CDR3nt: TGCGCCAGCAGCACCCGGGAGGGCCTATTGAACCAAGAGACCCAGTACTTC
abundance: few; d_gene: TRBD1; v_gene: TRBV28; j_gene: TRBJ1-3; CDR3aa: CASSPKGAPSGNTIYF; CDR3nt: TGTGCCAGCAGCCCGAAGGGGGCCCCCTCTGGAAACACCATATATTTT
abundance: .; d_gene: TRBD1; v_gene: TRBV4-2; j_gene: TRBJ1-2; CDR3aa: CASSPARTGGYNYGYTF; CDR3nt: TGTGCCAGCAGCCCCGCCAGGACAGGAGGTTATAACTATGGCTACACCTTC
abundance: .; d_gene: .; v_gene: TRBV5-4; j_gene: TRBJ1-4; CDR3aa: CASSLSPGSNEKLFF; CDR3nt: TGTGCCAGCAGCTTGTCTCCAGGGTCAAATGAAAAACTGTTTTTT
abundance: .; d_gene: TRBD1; v_gene: TRBV19; j_gene: TRBJ2-2; CDR3aa: CARTAPDRGLTGELFF; CDR3nt: TGTGCCAGGACCGCCCCGGACAGGGGGCTCACCGGGGAGCTGTTTTTT
abundance: .; d_gene: .; v_gene: TRBV27; j_gene: TRBJ1-1; CDR3aa: CASTKGAGEIEAFF; CDR3nt: TGTGCCAGCACCAAAGGGGCAGGGGAGATTGAAGCTTTCTTT
abundance: .; d_gene: TRBD2; v_gene: TRBV5-4; j_gene: TRBJ2-7; CDR3aa: CASSFSGRAGYEQYF; CDR3nt: TGTGCCAGCAGCTTTAGCGGGAGGGCAGGCTACGAGCAGTACTTC
abundance: .; d_gene: TRBD1; v_gene: TRBV28; j_gene: TRBJ1-1; CDR3aa: CASSLISRGIGRNTEAFF; CDR3nt: TGTGCCAGCAGTTTAATAAGCAGGGGGATAGGAAGAAACACTGAAGCTTTCTTT
abundance: once; d_gene: .; v_gene: TRBV9; j_gene: TRBJ1-1; CDR3aa: CASSVGTGNTEAFF; CDR3nt: TGTGCCAGCAGCGTAGGTACGGGGAACACTGAAGCTTTCTTT
abundance: few; d_gene: .; v_gene: TRBV4-3; j_gene: TRBJ1-3; CDR3aa: CASSQLGRNSGNTIYF; CDR3nt: TGCGCCAGCAGCCAGTTGGGCCGGAACTCTGGAAACACCATATATTTT
abundance: .; d_gene: TRBD2; v_gene: TRBV30; j_gene: TRBJ2-2; CDR3aa: CAWSRVAGASGTGELFF; CDR3nt: TGTGCCTGGAGTAGGGTAGCGGGAGCATCGGGCACCGGGGAGCTGTTTTTT
abundance: .; d_gene: TRBD1; v_gene: TRBV25-1; j_gene: TRBJ2-1; CDR3aa: CASSAQTGGSYNEQFF; CDR3nt: TGTGCCAGCAGTGCCCAGACAGGGGGCTCCTACAATGAGCAGTTCTTC
abundance: .; d_gene: .; v_gene: TRBV4-3; j_gene: TRBJ1-2; CDR3aa: CASSHGPSLGYGYTF; CDR3nt: TGCGCCAGCAGCCATGGCCCGTCGCTAGGCTATGGCTACACCTTC
abundance: .; d_gene: .; v_gene: TRBV16; j_gene: TRBJ1-2; CDR3aa: CASSPHGYGYTF; CDR3nt: TGTGCCAGCAGTCCTCACGGCTATGGCTACACCTTC
abundance: .; d_gene: TRBD1; v_gene: TRBV18; j_gene: TRBJ1-1; CDR3aa: CASSAGQGITEAFF; CDR3nt: TGTGCCAGCTCAGCCGGACAGGGGATCACTGAAGCTTTCTTT
abundance: .; d_gene: .; v_gene: TRBV29-1; j_gene: TRBJ2-1; CDR3aa: CSALFGGQFF; CDR3nt: TGCAGCGCCCTCTTTGGAGGGCAGTTCTTC
abundance: .; d_gene: TRBD2; v_gene: TRBV27; j_gene: TRBJ2-7; CDR3aa: CASRAALTSGDNSYEQYF; CDR3nt: TGTGCCAGCAGGGCAGCCCTGACTAGCGGGGACAATTCCTACGAGCAGTACTTC
abundance: .; d_gene: TRBD1; v_gene: TRBV29-1; j_gene: TRBJ2-7; CDR3aa: CSVRGDRDPYEQYF; CDR3nt: TGCAGCGTCCGGGGGGACAGGGATCCCTACGAGCAGTACTTC
abundance: few; d_gene: .; v_gene: TRBV5-4; j_gene: TRBJ2-5; CDR3aa: CASRITGSGTQYF; CDR3nt: TGTGCCAGCAGGATTACAGGGAGCGGGACCCAGTACTTC
abundance: .; d_gene: TRBD1; v_gene: TRBV28; j_gene: TRBJ1-5; CDR3aa: CASSQDRILQPQHF; CDR3nt: TGTGCCAGCAGTCAGGACAGGATTTTGCAGCCCCAGCATTTT
abundance: few; d_gene: TRBD1; v_gene: TRBV27; j_gene: TRBJ2-1; CDR3aa: CASSLADRGYNEQFF; CDR3nt: TGTGCCAGCAGTTTAGCCGACAGGGGTTACAATGAGCAGTTCTTC
abundance: .; d_gene: .; v_gene: TRBV6-1; j_gene: TRBJ2-1; CDR3aa: CASSEDGQNNEQFF; CDR3nt: TGTGCCAGCAGTGAGGACGGACAGAACAATGAGCAGTTCTTC
abundance: .; d_gene: TRBD2; v_gene: TRBV19; j_gene: TRBJ2-1; CDR3aa: CASSITSGRINEQFF; CDR3nt: TGTGCCAGTAGTATTACTAGCGGGAGGATCAATGAGCAGTTCTTC
abundance: .; d_gene: TRBD1; v_gene: TRBV6-5; j_gene: TRBJ2-3; CDR3aa: CASSRTGDTQYF; CDR3nt: TGTGCCAGCAGCCGGACAGGGGATACGCAGTATTTT
abundance: .; d_gene: .; v_gene: TRBV4-1; j_gene: TRBJ2-5; CDR3aa: CASSRGGVEQETQYF; CDR3nt: TGCGCCAGCAGCCGAGGAGGCGTGGAACAAGAGACCCAGTACTTC
abundance: .; d_gene: TRBD2; v_gene: TRBV11-1; j_gene: TRBJ2-7; CDR3aa: CASSRQRLAGPYEQYF; CDR3nt: TGTGCCAGCAGCAGGCAGCGGCTAGCGGGCCCTTACGAGCAGTACTTC
abundance: .; d_gene: TRBD1; v_gene: TRBV5-1; j_gene: TRBJ1-2; CDR3aa: CASSSPSGTGNGYTF; CDR3nt: TGCGCCAGCAGCTCGCCATCCGGGACAGGGAATGGCTACACCTTC
abundance: .; d_gene: TRBD1; v_gene: TRBV5-6; j_gene: TRBJ2-1; CDR3aa: CASSPDRDSKYNEQFF; CDR3nt: TGTGCCAGCAGCCCTGACCGGGACAGCAAATACAATGAGCAGTTCTTC
abundance: .; d_gene: .; v_gene: TRBV7-9; j_gene: TRBJ2-1; CDR3aa: CASSLVRGFFYNLNEQFF; CDR3nt: TGTGCCAGCAGCCTCGTCAGGGGCTTTTTTTACAACTTGAATGAGCAGTTCTTC
abundance: .; d_gene: TRBD1; v_gene: TRBV27; j_gene: TRBJ2-7; CDR3aa: CASSSPDRGVYEQYF; CDR3nt: TGTGCCAGCAGTTCCCCTGACAGGGGAGTCTACGAGCAGTACTTC
abundance: once; d_gene: TRBD2; v_gene: TRBV25-1; j_gene: TRBJ2-7; CDR3aa: CASRTSAGRTYEQYF; CDR3nt: TGTGCCAGCAGGACTAGCGCAGGCCGAACCTACGAGCAGTACTTC
abundance: .; d_gene: .; v_gene: TRBV4-3; j_gene: TRBJ2-3; CDR3aa: CASSQDEGFAQYF; CDR3nt: TGCGCCAGCAGCCAAGACGAGGGATTTGCGCAGTATTTT
abundance: .; d_gene: .; v_gene: TRBV7-8; j_gene: TRBJ2-1; CDR3aa: CASSFHRDNEQFF; CDR3nt: TGTGCCAGCAGCTTCCACCGGGACAATGAGCAGTTCTTC
abundance: few; d_gene: TRBD1; v_gene: TRBV7-2; j_gene: TRBJ2-7; CDR3aa: CASSPGQGAYEQYF; CDR3nt: TGTGCCAGCAGCCCAGGACAGGGGGCCTACGAGCAGTACTTC
abundance: .; d_gene: TRBD2; v_gene: TRBV4-1; j_gene: TRBJ2-3; CDR3aa: CASSQAAGGPSDTQYF; CDR3nt: TGCGCCAGCAGCCAAGCAGCGGGAGGGCCCTCAGATACGCAGTATTTT
abundance: .; d_gene: .; v_gene: TRBV14; j_gene: TRBJ1-1; CDR3aa: CASSQDHNGTIENTEAFF; CDR3nt: TGTGCCAGCAGCCAAGACCACAACGGGACAATAGAAAACACTGAAGCTTTCTTT
abundance: .; d_gene: TRBD1; v_gene: TRBV27; j_gene: TRBJ1-5; CDR3aa: CASSLFGQGNQPQHF; CDR3nt: TGTGCCAGCAGTTTATTTGGACAGGGAAATCAGCCCCAGCATTTT
abundance: .; d_gene: .; v_gene: TRBV10-3; j_gene: TRBJ2-2; CDR3aa: CAISVGQEHTGELFF; CDR3nt: TGTGCCATCAGTGTTGGCCAGGAACACACCGGGGAGCTGTTTTTT
abundance: .; d_gene: TRBD2; v_gene: TRBV4-3; j_gene: TRBJ2-7; CDR3aa: CASSQGLAGSEQHF; CDR3nt: TGCGCCAGCAGCCAGGGACTAGCGGGAAGCGAGCAGCACTTC
abundance: .; d_gene: TRBD2; v_gene: TRBV30; j_gene: TRBJ2-1; CDR3aa: CAWSGGTSGSGEQFF; CDR3nt: TGTGCCTGGAGTGGTGGGACTAGCGGGAGCGGTGAGCAGTTCTTC
abundance: few; d_gene: .; v_gene: TRBV27; j_gene: TRBJ2-6; CDR3aa: CASSPTEPGAGANVLTF; CDR3nt: TGTGCCAGCAGCCCGACCGAACCAGGGGCTGGGGCCAACGTCCTGACTTTC
abundance: .; d_gene: .; v_gene: TRBV30; j_gene: TRBJ2-3; CDR3aa: CAWKLASTDTQYF; CDR3nt: TGTGCCTGGAAATTAGCGAGCACAGATACGCAGTATTTT
abundance: .; d_gene: TRBD1; v_gene: TRBV5-1; j_gene: TRBJ2-7; CDR3aa: CASSWGPGQGGYEQYF; CDR3nt: TGCGCCAGCAGCTGGGGACCGGGACAGGGAGGCTACGAGCAGTACTTC
abundance: .; d_gene: .; v_gene: TRBV5-6; j_gene: TRBJ2-7; CDR3aa: CASSLGSGPYEQYF; CDR3nt: TGTGCCAGCAGCTTGGGCAGCGGGCCCTACGAGCAGTACTTC
abundance: .; d_gene: .; v_gene: TRBV11-2; j_gene: TRBJ2-3; CDR3aa: CASSSPGHYTDTQYF; CDR3nt: TGTGCCAGCAGCTCGCCGGGACACTACACAGATACGCAGTATTTT
abundance: .; d_gene: .; v_gene: TRBV4-2; j_gene: TRBJ2-3; CDR3aa: CASSQDGPSGTDTQYF; CDR3nt: TGTGCCAGCAGCCAAGATGGGCCTAGCGGCACAGATACGCAGTATTTT
abundance: .; d_gene: .; v_gene: TRBV10-3; j_gene: TRBJ1-3; CDR3aa: CAISGRQSPSGNTIYF; CDR3nt: TGTGCCATCAGTGGGAGACAGTCTCCCTCTGGAAACACCATATATTTT
abundance: .; d_gene: .; v_gene: TRBV14; j_gene: TRBJ2-7; CDR3aa: CASSQWDTPYEQYF; CDR3nt: TGTGCCAGCAGCCAATGGGACACCCCCTACGAGCAGTACTTC
abundance: .; d_gene: TRBD2; v_gene: TRBV5-6; j_gene: TRBJ2-5; CDR3aa: CASSSPREGGETQYF; CDR3nt: TGTGCCAGCAGCTCTCCCCGGGAGGGGGGGGAGACCCAGTACTTC
abundance: .; d_gene: .; v_gene: TRBV6-6; j_gene: TRBJ2-7; CDR3aa: CASSYVTSNSYEQYF; CDR3nt: TGTGCCAGCAGTTACGTTACTAGTAATAGTTACGAGCAGTACTTC
abundance: .; d_gene: .; v_gene: TRBV4-3; j_gene: TRBJ2-2; CDR3aa: CASSRGTLDTGELFF; CDR3nt: TGCGCCAGCAGCCGCGGGACGCTAGACACCGGGGAGCTGTTTTTT